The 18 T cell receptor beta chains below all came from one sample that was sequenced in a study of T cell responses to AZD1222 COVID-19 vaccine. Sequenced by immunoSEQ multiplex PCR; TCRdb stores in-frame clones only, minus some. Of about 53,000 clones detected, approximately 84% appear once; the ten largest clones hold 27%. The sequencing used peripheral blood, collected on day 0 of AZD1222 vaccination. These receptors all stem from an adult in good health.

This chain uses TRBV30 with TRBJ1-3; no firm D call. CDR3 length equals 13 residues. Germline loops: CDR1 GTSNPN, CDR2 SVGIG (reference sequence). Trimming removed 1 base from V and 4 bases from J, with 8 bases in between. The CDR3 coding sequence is TGTGCCTGGAGTGCAAATTTCGGAAACACCATATATTTT. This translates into CAWSANFGNTIYF.

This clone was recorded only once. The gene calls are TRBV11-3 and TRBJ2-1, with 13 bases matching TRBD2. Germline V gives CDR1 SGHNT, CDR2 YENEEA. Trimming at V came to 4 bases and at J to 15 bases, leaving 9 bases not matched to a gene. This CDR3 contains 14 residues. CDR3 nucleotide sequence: TGTGCCAGCAGCTCGCCACGGACTAGCGGGAGTGTGTTCTTC. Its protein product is CASSSPRTSGSVFF.

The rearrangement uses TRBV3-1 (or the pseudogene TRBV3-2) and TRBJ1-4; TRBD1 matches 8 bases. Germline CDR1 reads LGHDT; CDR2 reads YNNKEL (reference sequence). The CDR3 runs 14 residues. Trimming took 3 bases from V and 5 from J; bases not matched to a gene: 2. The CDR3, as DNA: TGTGCCAGCAGCCAGGACAGGGCGAATGAAAAACTGTTTTTT. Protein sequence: CASSQDRANEKLFF.

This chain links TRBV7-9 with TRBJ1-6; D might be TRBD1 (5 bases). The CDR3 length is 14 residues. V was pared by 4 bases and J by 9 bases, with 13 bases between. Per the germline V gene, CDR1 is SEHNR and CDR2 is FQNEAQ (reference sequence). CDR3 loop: CASSYSGGSSPLHF. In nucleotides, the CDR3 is TGTGCCAGCAGCTACTCGGGGGGAAGTTCACCCCTCCACTTT.

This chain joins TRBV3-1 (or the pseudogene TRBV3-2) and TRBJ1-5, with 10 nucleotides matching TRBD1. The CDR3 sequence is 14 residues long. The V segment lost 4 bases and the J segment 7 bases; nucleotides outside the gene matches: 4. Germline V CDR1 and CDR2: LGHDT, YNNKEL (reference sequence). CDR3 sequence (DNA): TGTGCCAGCAGCCCCCGGGACAGGGGACAGCCCCAGCATTTT. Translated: CASSPRDRGQPQHF.

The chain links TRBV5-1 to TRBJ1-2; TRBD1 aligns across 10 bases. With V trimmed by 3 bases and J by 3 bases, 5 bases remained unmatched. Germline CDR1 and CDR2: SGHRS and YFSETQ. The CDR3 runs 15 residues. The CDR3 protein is CASSSRQGAHYGYTF. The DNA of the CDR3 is TGCGCCAGCAGCTCCCGACAGGGGGCTCACTATGGCTACACCTTC.

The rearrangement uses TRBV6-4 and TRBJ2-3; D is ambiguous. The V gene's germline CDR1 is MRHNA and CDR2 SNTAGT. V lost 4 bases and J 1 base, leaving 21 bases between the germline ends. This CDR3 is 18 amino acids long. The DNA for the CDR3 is TGTGCCAGCAGTGTTGGTTACAAAGCCTTATTCGGCACAGATACGCAGTATTTT. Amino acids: CASSVGYKALFGTDTQYF.

The CDR3 loop is CASGDPGLALNEQFF. The CDR3 bases are TGTGCCAGCGGAGACCCGGGACTAGCGCTCAATGAGCAGTTCTTC. The gene calls are TRBV7-2 and TRBJ2-1, with TRBD2 matching over 10 bases. The CDR3 sequence is 15 residues long. From germline, CDR1 is SGHTA and CDR2 FQGNSA. Trimming at V came to 8 bases and at J to 6 bases, leaving 10 bases not matched to a gene.

This chain's CDR3 is CASSLEGTVLSGNTIYF. Here the CDR3 DNA reads TGCGCCAGCAGCTTGGAAGGGACAGTGCTCTCTGGAAACACCATATATTTT. The V gene is TRBV5-1, the J gene TRBJ1-3; 7 bases are shared with TRBD1. CDR1 is SGHRS and CDR2 is YFSETQ in the germline V gene. The CDR3 has 17 residues. With 0 bases clipped from V and 0 bases from J, the junction kept 6 bases outside the gene matches.

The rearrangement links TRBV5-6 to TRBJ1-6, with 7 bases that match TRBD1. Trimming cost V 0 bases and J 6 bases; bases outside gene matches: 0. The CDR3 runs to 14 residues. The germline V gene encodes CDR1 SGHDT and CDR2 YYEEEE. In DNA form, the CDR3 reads TGTGCCAGCAGCTTGGACAGGGGTAATTCACCCCTCCACTTT. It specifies CASSLDRGNSPLHF.

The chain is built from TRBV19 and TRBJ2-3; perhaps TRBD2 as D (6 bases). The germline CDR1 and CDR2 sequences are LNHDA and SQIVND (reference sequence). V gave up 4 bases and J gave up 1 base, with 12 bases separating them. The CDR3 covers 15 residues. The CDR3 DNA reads TGTGCCAGTAGTACCCGGGGGAGTGGCACAGATACGCAGTATTTT. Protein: CASSTRGSGTDTQYF.

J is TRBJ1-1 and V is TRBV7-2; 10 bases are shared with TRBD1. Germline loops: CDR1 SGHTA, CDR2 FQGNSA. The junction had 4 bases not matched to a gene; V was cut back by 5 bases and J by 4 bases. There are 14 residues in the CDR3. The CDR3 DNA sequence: TGTGCCAGCAGCCCCCGGACAGGGGGCACTGAAGCTTTCTTT. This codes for CASSPRTGGTEAFF. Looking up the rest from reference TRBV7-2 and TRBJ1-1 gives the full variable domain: GAGVSQSPSNKVTEKGKDVELRCDPISGHTALYWYRQSLGQGLEFLIYFQGNSAPDKSGLPSDRFSAERTGGSVSTLTIQRTQQEDSAVYLCASSPRTGGTEAFFGQGTRLTVV.

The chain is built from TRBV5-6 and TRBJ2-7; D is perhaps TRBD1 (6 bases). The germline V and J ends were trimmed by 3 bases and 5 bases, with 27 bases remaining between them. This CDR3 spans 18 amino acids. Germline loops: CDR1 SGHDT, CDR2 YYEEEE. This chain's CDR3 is CASSSTGSTGLTNNEQYF. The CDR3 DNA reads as TGTGCCAGCAGCTCCACAGGGTCCACGGGTCTAACAAACAACGAGCAGTACTTC.

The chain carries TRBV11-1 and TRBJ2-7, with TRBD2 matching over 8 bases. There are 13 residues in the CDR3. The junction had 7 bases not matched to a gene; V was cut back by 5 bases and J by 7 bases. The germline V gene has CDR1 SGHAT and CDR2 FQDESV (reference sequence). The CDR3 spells CASSPTGGVEQYF. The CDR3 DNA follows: TGTGCCAGCAGCCCGACGGGAGGGGTGGAGCAGTACTTC. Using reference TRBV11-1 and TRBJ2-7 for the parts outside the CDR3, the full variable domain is EAEVAQSPRYKITEKSQAVAFWCDPISGHATLYWYRQILGQGPELLVQFQDESVVDDSQLPKDRFSAERLKGVDSTLKIQPAELGDSAMYLCASSPTGGVEQYFGPGTRLTVT.

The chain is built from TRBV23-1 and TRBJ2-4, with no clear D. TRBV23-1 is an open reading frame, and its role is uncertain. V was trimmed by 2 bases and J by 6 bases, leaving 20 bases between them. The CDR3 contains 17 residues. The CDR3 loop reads CASSQPSDGRVINIQYF. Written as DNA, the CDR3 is TGCGCCAGCAGTCAACCCTCGGACGGAAGGGTAATAAACATTCAGTACTTC.

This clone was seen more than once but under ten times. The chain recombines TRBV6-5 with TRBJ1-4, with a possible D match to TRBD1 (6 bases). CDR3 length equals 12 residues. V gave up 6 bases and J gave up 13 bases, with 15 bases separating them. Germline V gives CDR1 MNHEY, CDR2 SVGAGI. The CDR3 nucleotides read TGTGCCAGCAGGGAGACGGGACATAGACTGTTTTTT. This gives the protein CASRETGHRLFF.

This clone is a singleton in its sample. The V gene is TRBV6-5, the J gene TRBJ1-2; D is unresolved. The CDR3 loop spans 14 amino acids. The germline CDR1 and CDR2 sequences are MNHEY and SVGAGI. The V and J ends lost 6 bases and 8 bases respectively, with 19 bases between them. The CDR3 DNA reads TGTGCCAGCAGCTATTCCCGCGGAGCCGACGGCTACACCTTC. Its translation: CASSYSRGADGYTF.

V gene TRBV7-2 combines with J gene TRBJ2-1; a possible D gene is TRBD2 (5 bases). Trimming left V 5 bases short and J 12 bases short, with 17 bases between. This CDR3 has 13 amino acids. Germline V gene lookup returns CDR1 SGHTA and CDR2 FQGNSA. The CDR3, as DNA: TGTGCCAGCAGCAACCCCACTAGGTCCTTGCAGTTCTTC. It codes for CASSNPTRSLQFF.